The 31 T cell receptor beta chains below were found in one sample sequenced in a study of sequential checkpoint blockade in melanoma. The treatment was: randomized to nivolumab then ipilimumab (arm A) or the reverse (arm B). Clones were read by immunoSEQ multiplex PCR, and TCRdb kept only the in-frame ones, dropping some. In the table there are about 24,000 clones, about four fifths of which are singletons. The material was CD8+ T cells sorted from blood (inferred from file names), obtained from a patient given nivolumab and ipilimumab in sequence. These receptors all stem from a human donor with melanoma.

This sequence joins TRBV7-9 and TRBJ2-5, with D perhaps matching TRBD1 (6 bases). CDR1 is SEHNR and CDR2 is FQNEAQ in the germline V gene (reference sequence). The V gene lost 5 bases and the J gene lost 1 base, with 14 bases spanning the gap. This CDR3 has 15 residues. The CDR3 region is CASSVRQEFQETQYF. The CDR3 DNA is TGTGCCAGCAGCGTAAGACAGGAATTCCAAGAGACCCAGTACTTC.

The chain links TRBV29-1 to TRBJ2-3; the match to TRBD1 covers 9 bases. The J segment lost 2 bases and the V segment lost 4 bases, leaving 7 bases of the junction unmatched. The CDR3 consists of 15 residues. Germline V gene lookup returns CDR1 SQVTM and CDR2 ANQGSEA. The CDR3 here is CSVVNRGRVTDTQYF. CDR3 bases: TGCAGCGTTGTGAACAGGGGGCGGGTCACAGATACGCAGTATTTT.

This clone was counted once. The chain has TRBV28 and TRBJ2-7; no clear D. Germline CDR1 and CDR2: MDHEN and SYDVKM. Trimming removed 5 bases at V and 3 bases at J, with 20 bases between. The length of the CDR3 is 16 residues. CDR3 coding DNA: TGTGCCAGCAGTCACGATTTGACAACACAAGGCTACGAGCAGTACTTC. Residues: CASSHDLTTQGYEQYF.

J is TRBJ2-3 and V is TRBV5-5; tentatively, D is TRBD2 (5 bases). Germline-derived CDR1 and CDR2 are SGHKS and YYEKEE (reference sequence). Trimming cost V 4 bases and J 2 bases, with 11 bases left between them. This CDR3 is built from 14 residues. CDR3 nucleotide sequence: TGTGCCAGCAGCCCGGGGAGACTCACAGATACGCAGTATTTT. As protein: CASSPGRLTDTQYF.

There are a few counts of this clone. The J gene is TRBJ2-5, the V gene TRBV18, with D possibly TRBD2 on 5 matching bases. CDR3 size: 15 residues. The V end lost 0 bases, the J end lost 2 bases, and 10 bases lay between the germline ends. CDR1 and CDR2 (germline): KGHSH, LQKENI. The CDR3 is CASSPPGRGQETQYF. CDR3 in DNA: TGTGCCAGCTCACCACCTGGCCGGGGACAAGAGACCCAGTACTTC. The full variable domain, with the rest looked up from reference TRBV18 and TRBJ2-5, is NAGVMQNPRHLVRRRGQEARLRCSPMKGHSHVYWYRQLPEEGLKFMVYLQKENIIDESGMPKERFSAEFPKEGPSILRIQQVVRGDSAAYFCASSPPGRGQETQYFGPGTRLLVL.

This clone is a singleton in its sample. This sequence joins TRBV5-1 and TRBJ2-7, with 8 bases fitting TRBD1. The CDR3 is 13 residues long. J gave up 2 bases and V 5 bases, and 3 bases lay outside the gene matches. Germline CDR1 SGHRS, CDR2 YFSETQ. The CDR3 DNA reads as TGCGCCAGCAGGGGACAGGTGACCTACGAGCAGTACTTC. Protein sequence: CASRGQVTYEQYF.

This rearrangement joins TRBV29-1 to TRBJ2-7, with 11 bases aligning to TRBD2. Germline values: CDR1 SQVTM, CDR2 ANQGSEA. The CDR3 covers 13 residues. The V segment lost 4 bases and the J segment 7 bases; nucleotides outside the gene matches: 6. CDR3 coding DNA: TGCAGCGTTGGCCAGGGACTAGCGGATGAGCAGTACTTC. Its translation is CSVGQGLADEQYF.

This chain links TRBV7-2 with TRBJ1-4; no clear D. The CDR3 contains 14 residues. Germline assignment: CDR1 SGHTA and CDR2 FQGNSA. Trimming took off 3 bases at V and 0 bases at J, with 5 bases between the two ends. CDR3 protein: CASSFQTTNEKLFF. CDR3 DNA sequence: TGTGCCAGCAGCTTCCAGACAACTAATGAAAAACTGTTTTTT.

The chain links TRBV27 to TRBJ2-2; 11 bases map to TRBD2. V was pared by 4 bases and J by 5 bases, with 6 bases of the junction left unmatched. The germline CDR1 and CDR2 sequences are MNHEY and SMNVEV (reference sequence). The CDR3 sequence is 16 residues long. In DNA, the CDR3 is TGTGCCAGCAGTTCCACTAGCGGGAGACGAACCGGGGAGCTGTTTTTT. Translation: CASSSTSGRRTGELFF.

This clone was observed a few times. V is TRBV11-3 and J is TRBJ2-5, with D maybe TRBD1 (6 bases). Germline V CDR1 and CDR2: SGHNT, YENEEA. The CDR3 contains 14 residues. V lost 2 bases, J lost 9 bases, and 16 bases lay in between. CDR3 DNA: TGTGCCAGCAGCTTAAGCTCGAGCAGGGGCCCCCAGTACTTC. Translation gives CASSLSSSRGPQYF.

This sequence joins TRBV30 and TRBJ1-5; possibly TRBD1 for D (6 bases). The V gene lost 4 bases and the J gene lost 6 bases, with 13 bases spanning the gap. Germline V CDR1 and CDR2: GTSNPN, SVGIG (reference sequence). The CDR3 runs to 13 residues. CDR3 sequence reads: CAWTAGVTQPQHF. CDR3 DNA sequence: TGTGCCTGGACCGCAGGGGTGACTCAGCCCCAGCATTTT.

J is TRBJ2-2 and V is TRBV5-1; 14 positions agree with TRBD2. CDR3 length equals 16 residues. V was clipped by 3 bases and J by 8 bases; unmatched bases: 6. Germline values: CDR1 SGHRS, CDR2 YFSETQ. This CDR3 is CASSSGTSGRTGELFF. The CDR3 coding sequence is TGCGCCAGCAGCTCGGGGACTAGCGGGAGAACAGGGGAGCTGTTTTTT. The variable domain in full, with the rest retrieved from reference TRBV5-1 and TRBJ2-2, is KAGVTQTPRYLIKTRGQQVTLSCSPISGHRSVSWYQQTPGQGLQFLFEYFSETQRNKGNFPGRFSGRQFSNSRSEMNVSTLELGDSALYLCASSSGTSGRTGELFFGEGSRLTVL.

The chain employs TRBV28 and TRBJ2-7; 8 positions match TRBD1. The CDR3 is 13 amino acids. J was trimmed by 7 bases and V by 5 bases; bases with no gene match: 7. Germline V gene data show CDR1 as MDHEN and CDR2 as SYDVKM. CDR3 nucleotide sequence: TGTGCCAGCAGTGACAGGGGTGAAGGGGAGCAGTACTTC. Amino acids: CASSDRGEGEQYF.

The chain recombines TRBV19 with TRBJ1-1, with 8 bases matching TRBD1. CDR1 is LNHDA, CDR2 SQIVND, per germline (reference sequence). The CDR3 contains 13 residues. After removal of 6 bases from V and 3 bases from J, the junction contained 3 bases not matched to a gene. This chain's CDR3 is CASRPDRDTEAFF. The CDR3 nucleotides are TGTGCCAGTAGGCCGGACAGGGACACTGAAGCTTTCTTT. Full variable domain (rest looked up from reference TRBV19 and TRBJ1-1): DGGITQSPKYLFRKEGQNVTLSCEQNLNHDAMYWYRQDPGQGLRLIYYSQIVNDFQKGDIAEGYSVSREKKESFPLTVTSAQKNPTAFYLCASRPDRDTEAFFGQGTRLTVV.

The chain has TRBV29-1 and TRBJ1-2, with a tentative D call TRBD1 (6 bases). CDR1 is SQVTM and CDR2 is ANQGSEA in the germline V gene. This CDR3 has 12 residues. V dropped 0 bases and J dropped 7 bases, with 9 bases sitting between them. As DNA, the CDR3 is TGCAGCGTTGAAGATCAAGGGGGTGGCTACACCTTC. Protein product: CSVEDQGGGYTF.

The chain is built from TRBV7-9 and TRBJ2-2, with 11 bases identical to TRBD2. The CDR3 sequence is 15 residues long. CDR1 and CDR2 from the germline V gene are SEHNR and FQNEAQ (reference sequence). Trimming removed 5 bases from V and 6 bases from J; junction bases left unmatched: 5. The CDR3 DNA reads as TGTGCCAGCAGCGATAGCGGGAGGGAAGCCGGGGAGCTGTTTTTT. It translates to CASSDSGREAGELFF.

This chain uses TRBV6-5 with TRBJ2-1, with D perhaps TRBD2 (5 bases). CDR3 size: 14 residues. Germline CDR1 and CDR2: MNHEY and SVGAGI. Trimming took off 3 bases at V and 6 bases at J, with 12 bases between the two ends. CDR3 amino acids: CASSYAGGPNEQFF. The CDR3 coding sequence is TGTGCCAGCAGTTATGCAGGAGGTCCCAATGAGCAGTTCTTC.

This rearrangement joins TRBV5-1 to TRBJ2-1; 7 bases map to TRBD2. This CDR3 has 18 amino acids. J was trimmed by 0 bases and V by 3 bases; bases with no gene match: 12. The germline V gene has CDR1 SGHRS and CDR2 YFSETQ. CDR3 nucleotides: TGCGCCAGCAGCTCCGGACCTAGCGGACTAAACTCCTACAATGAGCAGTTCTTC. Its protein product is CASSSGPSGLNSYNEQFF. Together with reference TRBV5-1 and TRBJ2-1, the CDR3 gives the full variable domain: KAGVTQTPRYLIKTRGQQVTLSCSPISGHRSVSWYQQTPGQGLQFLFEYFSETQRNKGNFPGRFSGRQFSNSRSEMNVSTLELGDSALYLCASSSGPSGLNSYNEQFFGPGTRLTVL.

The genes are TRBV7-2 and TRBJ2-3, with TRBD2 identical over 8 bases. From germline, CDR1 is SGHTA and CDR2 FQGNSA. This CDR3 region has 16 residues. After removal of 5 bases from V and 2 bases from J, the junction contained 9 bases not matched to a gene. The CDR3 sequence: CASSLGSSGHTDTQYF. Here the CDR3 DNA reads TGTGCCAGCAGCCTAGGGTCTAGCGGGCACACAGATACGCAGTATTTT.

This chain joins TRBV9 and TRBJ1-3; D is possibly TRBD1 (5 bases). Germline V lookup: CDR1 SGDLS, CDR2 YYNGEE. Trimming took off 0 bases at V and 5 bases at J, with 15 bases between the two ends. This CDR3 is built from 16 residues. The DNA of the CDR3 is TGTGCCAGCAGCGTAGGTATTGCGACAGAGAGAAACACCATATATTTT. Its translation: CASSVGIATERNTIYF.

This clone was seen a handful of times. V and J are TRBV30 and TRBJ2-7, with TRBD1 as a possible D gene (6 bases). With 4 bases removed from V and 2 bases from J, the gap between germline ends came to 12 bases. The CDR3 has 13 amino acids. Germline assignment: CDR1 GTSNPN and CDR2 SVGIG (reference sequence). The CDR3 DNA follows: TGTGCCTGGAACAGGGTACCCCCCTACGAGCAGTACTTC. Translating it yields CAWNRVPPYEQYF.

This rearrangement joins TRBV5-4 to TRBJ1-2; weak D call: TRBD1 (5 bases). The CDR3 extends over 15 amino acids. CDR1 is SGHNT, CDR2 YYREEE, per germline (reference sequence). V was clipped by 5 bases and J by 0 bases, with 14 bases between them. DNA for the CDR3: TGTGCCAGCAGGTTACAGGCACGAGCTAACTATGGCTACACCTTC. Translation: CASRLQARANYGYTF. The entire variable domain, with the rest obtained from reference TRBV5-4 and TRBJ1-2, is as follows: ETGVTQSPTHLIKTRGQQVTLRCSSQSGHNTVSWYQQALGQGPQFIFQYYREEENGRGNFPPRFSGLQFPNYSSELNVNALELDDSALYLCASRLQARANYGYTFGSGTRLTVV.

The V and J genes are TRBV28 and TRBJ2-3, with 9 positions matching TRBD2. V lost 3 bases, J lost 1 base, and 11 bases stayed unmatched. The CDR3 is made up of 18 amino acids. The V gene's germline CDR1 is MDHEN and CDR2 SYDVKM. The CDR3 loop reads CASSFGGFGLARTDTQYF. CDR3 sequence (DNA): TGTGCCAGCAGTTTCGGGGGTTTCGGACTAGCGCGCACAGATACGCAGTATTTT.

The CDR3: CASSIRVGQADSNQPQHF. DNA for the CDR3: TGTGCCAGCAGCATTCGAGTTGGACAGGCGGATAGCAATCAGCCCCAGCATTTT. V usage is TRBV11-2 and J usage is TRBJ1-5, with 7 bases that match TRBD1. The CDR3 is made up of 18 amino acids. V lost 5 bases and J lost 0; bases outside the gene matches: 13. Germline V gives CDR1 SGHAT, CDR2 FQNNGV. Combining the CDR3 with reference TRBV11-2 and TRBJ1-5 gives the whole variable domain EAGVAQSPRYKIIEKRQSVAFWCNPISGHATLYWYQQILGQGPKLLIQFQNNGVVDDSQLPKDRFSAERLKGVDSTLKIQPAKLEDSAVYLCASSIRVGQADSNQPQHFGDGTRLSIL.

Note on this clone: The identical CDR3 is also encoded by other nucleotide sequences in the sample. The CDR3 protein is CSARLGTEAFF. CDR3 sequence (DNA): TGCAGCGCCAGGTTGGGCACTGAAGCTTTCTTT. The V call is TRBV20-1, the J call TRBJ1-1; no firm D call. CDR1 DFQATT and CDR2 SNEGSKA come from the germline V gene (reference sequence). The CDR3 is made up of 11 amino acids.

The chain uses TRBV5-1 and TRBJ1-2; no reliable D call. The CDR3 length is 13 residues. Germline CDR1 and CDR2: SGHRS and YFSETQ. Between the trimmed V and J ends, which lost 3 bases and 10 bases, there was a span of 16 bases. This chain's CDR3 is CASSSDIQQDYTF. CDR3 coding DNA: TGCGCCAGCAGCTCCGATATACAGCAAGACTACACCTTC.

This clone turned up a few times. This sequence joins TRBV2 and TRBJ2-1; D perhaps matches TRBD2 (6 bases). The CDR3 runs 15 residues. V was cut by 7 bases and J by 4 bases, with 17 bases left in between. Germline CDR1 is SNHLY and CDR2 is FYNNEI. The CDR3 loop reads CASKSVGTSYNEQFF. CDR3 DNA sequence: TGTGCCAGCAAATCCGTTGGGACTTCTTACAATGAGCAGTTCTTC.

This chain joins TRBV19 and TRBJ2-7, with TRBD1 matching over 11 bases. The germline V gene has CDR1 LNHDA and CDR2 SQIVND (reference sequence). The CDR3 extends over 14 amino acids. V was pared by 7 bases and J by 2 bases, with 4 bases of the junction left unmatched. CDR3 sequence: CASTGTGGPYEQYF. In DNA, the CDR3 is TGTGCCAGTACTGGGACAGGGGGACCCTACGAGCAGTACTTC.

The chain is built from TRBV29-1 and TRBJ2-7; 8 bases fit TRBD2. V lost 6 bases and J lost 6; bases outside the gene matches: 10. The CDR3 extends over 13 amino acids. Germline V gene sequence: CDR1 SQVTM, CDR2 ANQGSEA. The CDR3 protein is CSVVLREGREQYF. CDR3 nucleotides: TGCAGCGTCGTTTTACGGGAGGGGCGCGAGCAGTACTTC.

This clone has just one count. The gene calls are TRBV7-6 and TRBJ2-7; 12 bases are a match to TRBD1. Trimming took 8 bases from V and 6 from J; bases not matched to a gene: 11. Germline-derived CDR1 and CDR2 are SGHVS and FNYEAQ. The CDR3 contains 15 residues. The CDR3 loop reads CASGISGTGGGEQYF. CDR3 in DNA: TGTGCCAGCGGGATTTCCGGGACAGGGGGCGGCGAGCAGTACTTC.

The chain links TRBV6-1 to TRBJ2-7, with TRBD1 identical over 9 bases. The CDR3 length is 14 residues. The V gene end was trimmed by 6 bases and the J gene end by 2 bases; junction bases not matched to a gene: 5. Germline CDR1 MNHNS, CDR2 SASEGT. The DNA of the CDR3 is TGTGCCAGCAGACAACAGGGGGCGCCCTACGAGCAGTACTTC. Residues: CASRQQGAPYEQYF.